This T cell receptor (beta chain) comes out of a study of blood T cell repertoires in COVID-19 (TCRdb year 2020). About the study as a whole: Collaborator samples came from the United States, Italy and Spain and covered acute and convalescent phases of COVID-19. Where HLA class I and class II types were available, the types were taken from metadata supplied by the sample provider, not from assay-based typing. The prospective study material was composed of cDNA or gDNA derived from T cells, B-cell-depleted T cells, or PBMCs. Subjects who had been exposed to COVID-19, were actively infected with it, or had recovered from it provided the deeply sampled blood TCRbeta repertoires that made up the dataset. Sample metadata almost always included a de-identified subject ID, COVID-19 status, age in years and sex. The samples were drawn from two sources: the first 160 participants of the ongoing ImmuneRACE study, and 950 to 1,500 subjects contributed by 6 global collaborators. A freely available public database, intended as a resource for researchers studying the immune response to SARS-CoV-2, is where the repertoires were released. Study-wide conclusions, independent of this receptor: The amount of clinical and demographic metadata varied by source and participant and was provided uncurated.

TCRbeta CDR3 regions were amplified from genomic DNA using the immunoSEQ Assay, a bias-controlled multiplex PCR. For the original study's pipeline: Within the assay, amplification of reference gene primers was used to estimate how many nucleated cells each sample contained. To quantify the absolute abundance of each unique TCRbeta CDR3 rearrangement, sequence reads were collapsed and filtered. Productive Simpson clonality was computed per sample as the square root of Simpson's diversity index over productive rearrangements. TCRdb limited this immuneACCESS table to in-frame rearrangements with V and J called. A share of clones is missing; checked studies link under half to unresolved V genes, and the rest is unexplained. Clone size and the V and J calls come from that table; the DNA yielded D and trimming. This sample is represented by under 250,000 clones; about 91% of them were singletons. Approximately 1.2% of the sample is held by the ten biggest clonotypes.

The cysteine opens and the phenylalanine closes a CDR3 of 13 amino acids. Here the CDR3 DNA is all that survives: 39 bases in frame from base 1. CDR1 and CDR2, per the germline V gene, are MDHEN and SYDVKM. V is pared back by 5 bases and J by 8 bases, with 15 bases lying between the germline termini. On this clone: Its binding antigen is unknown. No base qualities exist here, and no much larger clone lies one base off it.

Collaborating institutions collected whole blood in K2EDTA tubes following their own protocols. For TCRbeta analysis, collaborator samples were shipped as frozen whole blood, as isolated PBMCs, or as DNA extracted from either sample type. The sequence came from a man aged 30 to 45 with acute or convalescent COVID-19. The V gene is TRBV28 and the J gene is TRBJ1-1; the D segment cannot be called with confidence. The source material was peripheral blood. The CDR3 in this case is CASSTSWQAEAFF. At the DNA level, the sequence is TGTGCCAGCAGTACCTCGTGGCAGGCGGAAGCTTTCTTT.